These 18 T cell receptor beta chains were all obtained from the same sample, sequenced in a study of blood T cell repertoires in COVID-19 (dated by TCRdb to 2018 to 2020). The library came from the immunoSEQ multiplex PCR assay. Not all clones reach the TCRdb copy of this immuneACCESS table, which keeps in-frame sequences only. Checked studies attribute under half of the gap to unresolved V genes and leave the rest unexplained. In this sample the table shows hundreds of thousands of clones, almost 85% of which occur a single time. 4.5% to 6% of the sample lies in the top ten. The sequenced sample was peripheral blood. Every receptor here comes from a man in his forties or fifties with active or convalescent COVID-19.

This chain links TRBV5-1 with TRBJ1-3; 7 bases agree with TRBD1. With V trimmed by 4 bases and J by 4 bases, 8 bases remained unmatched. The CDR3 runs 15 residues. Germline CDR1 is SGHRS and CDR2 is YFSETQ. The CDR3 reads CASSGTGEEGNTIYF. CDR3 nucleotides: TGCGCCAGCAGCGGAACAGGGGAGGAAGGAAACACCATATATTTT.

The chain couples TRBV5-5 to TRBJ2-1, with D tentatively TRBD2 (6 bases). Looked up from germline, CDR1 is SGHKS and CDR2 is YYEKEE (reference sequence). V was shortened by 1 base and J by 8 bases, with 10 bases between the two germline ends. The CDR3 contains 13 residues. CDR3 nucleotides: TGTGCCAGCAGCTTGCGGGACTGGGATGAGCAGTTCTTC. This gives the protein CASSLRDWDEQFF.

This chain joins TRBV5-1 and TRBJ2-2; TRBD2 aligns across 7 bases. V dropped 5 bases and J dropped 4; count of bases not matched to a gene: 11. The CDR3 length is 16 residues. Looked up from germline, CDR1 is SGHRS and CDR2 is YFSETQ. The CDR3 reads CASRIAQGGSTGELFF. The DNA of the CDR3 is TGCGCCAGCAGGATCGCTCAGGGAGGGAGCACCGGGGAGCTGTTTTTT.

The J gene is TRBJ2-3, the V gene TRBV3-1 (or the pseudogene TRBV3-2); 15 bases fit TRBD2. The CDR3 extends over 19 amino acids. The germline V gene encodes CDR1 LGHDT and CDR2 YNNKEL (reference sequence). Trimming cost V 4 bases and J 0 bases; bases outside gene matches: 8. The DNA for the CDR3 is TGTGCCAGCAGCCTGCCCGGGACTAGCGGGAGGCAGAGCACAGATACGCAGTATTTT. As protein: CASSLPGTSGRQSTDTQYF.

The chain links TRBV3-1 (or the pseudogene TRBV3-2) to TRBJ2-1; perhaps TRBD2 as D (5 bases). The CDR3 extends over 14 amino acids. V lost 4 bases, J lost 3 bases, and 10 bases lay in between. The germline CDR1 and CDR2 sequences are LGHDT and YNNKEL (reference sequence). The CDR3: CASSRNEGYNEQFF. Here the CDR3 DNA reads TGTGCCAGCAGCCGTAACGAGGGCTACAATGAGCAGTTCTTC.

This chain links TRBV7-9 with TRBJ2-1, with 8 bases lining up with TRBD2. Trimming at V came to 4 bases and at J to 9 bases, leaving 8 bases not matched to a gene. Germline loops: CDR1 SEHNR, CDR2 FQNEAQ (reference sequence). The length of the CDR3 is 14 residues. Written as DNA, the CDR3 is TGTGCCAGCAGCTATAGCGGGATAACCACTGAGCAGTTCTTC. This sequence encodes CASSYSGITTEQFF.

The chain combines TRBV7-8 with TRBJ2-1; the D gene is possibly TRBD2 (6 bases). This CDR3 comprises 16 residues. The V end lost 5 bases, the J end lost 0 bases, and 14 bases lay between the germline ends. CDR1 and CDR2 (germline): SGHVS, FQNEAQ. The CDR3: CASSGRDRSSYNEQFF. As DNA, the CDR3 is TGTGCCAGCAGCGGGCGGGACCGGAGCTCCTACAATGAGCAGTTCTTC.

CDR3 sequence (DNA): TGTGCCAGTAGTATATGGGGGACAGGGATTTTGAACACTGAAGCTTTCTTT. Translated: CASSIWGTGILNTEAFF. The chain employs TRBV19 and TRBJ1-1, with 9 bases identical to TRBD1. CDR1 is LNHDA, CDR2 SQIVND, per germline (reference sequence). Trimming at V came to 2 bases and at J to 0 bases, leaving 7 bases not matched to a gene. CDR3 length: 17 amino acids.

This clone appeared once. The chain has TRBV25-1 and TRBJ2-5; tentatively, D is TRBD1 (5 bases). V was clipped by 8 bases and J by 1 base, with 17 bases between them. The CDR3 has 15 amino acids. From germline, CDR1 is MGHDK and CDR2 SYGVNS. CDR3 nucleotides: TGTGCCAGCTCAGATCCGACAGTCCTCCAAGAGACCCAGTACTTC. This translates into CASSDPTVLQETQYF.

This sequence joins TRBV5-1 and TRBJ2-3; 8 bases agree with TRBD2. The CDR3 extends over 15 amino acids. Per the germline V gene, CDR1 is SGHRS and CDR2 is YFSETQ. J was trimmed by 0 bases and V by 2 bases; bases with no gene match: 2. The CDR3 DNA follows: TGCGCCAGCAGCTTTAGCGGGGCGAGCACAGATACGCAGTATTTT. It yields the protein CASSFSGASTDTQYF.

The chain has TRBV6-5 and TRBJ2-1; TRBD2 matches 11 bases. V lost 6 bases and J lost 5; bases outside the gene matches: 6. The CDR3 extends over 15 amino acids. Germline loops: CDR1 MNHEY, CDR2 SVGAGI. The CDR3 DNA follows: TGTGCCAGCAGCCCGACTAGCGGGATCGACAATGAGCAGTTCTTC. This codes for CASSPTSGIDNEQFF.

This chain joins TRBV28 and TRBJ1-1, with D tentatively TRBD1 (6 bases). Per the germline V gene, CDR1 is MDHEN and CDR2 is SYDVKM. This CDR3 region has 14 residues. The germline V and J ends were trimmed by 4 bases and 5 bases, with 14 bases remaining between them. CDR3 region: CASSSGAVRTEAFF. For the CDR3, the DNA is TGTGCCAGCAGTTCAGGGGCTGTACGAACTGAAGCTTTCTTT.

V is TRBV6-6 and J is TRBJ1-1, with a weak D call TRBD1 (5 bases). The V gene's germline CDR1 is MNHNY and CDR2 SVGAGI (reference sequence). Trimming took off 2 bases at V and 4 bases at J, with 5 bases between the two ends. The CDR3 extends over 12 amino acids. The chain's CDR3 is CASSYGATEAFF. CDR3 coding DNA: TGTGCCAGCAGTTACGGGGCCACTGAAGCTTTCTTT.

The chain combines TRBV5-4 with TRBJ2-1; D may be TRBD2 (5 bases). Trimming left V 5 bases short and J 9 bases short, with 9 bases between. The CDR3 covers 11 residues. The germline V gene encodes CDR1 SGHNT and CDR2 YYREEE (reference sequence). The CDR3 spells CASSGRGEQFF. The DNA of the CDR3 is TGTGCCAGCAGTGGACGGGGTGAGCAGTTCTTC.

The chain has TRBV21-1 and TRBJ2-2; the table calls TRBD1, which could not be checked here. TRBV21-1 is classified as a pseudogene. The CDR3 is 17 residues long. The CDR3 DNA reads as TGTGCCAGCAGCAAACCCACCGGGACAGGAAGAACCGGGGAGCTGTTTTTT. Its protein product is CASSKPTGTGRTGELFF.

This clone occurred once. This sequence joins TRBV6-6 and TRBJ1-5; no clear D. CDR1 and CDR2 from the germline V gene are MNHNY and SVGAGI (reference sequence). This CDR3 is 13 amino acids long. V dropped 4 bases and J dropped 5 bases, with 9 bases sitting between them. This chain's CDR3 is CASSLWGDQPQHF. The CDR3 nucleotides are TGTGCCAGCAGTTTATGGGGAGATCAGCCCCAGCATTTT.

The chain is built from TRBV18 and TRBJ1-1, with D uncertain. The CDR3 is made up of 16 amino acids. Deletions cut 3 bases from V and 0 bases from J, with 14 bases between. CDR1 and CDR2 (germline): KGHSH, LQKENI. The CDR3 reads CASSPVRTGLNTEAFF. The DNA of the CDR3 is TGTGCCAGCTCACCGGTTCGGACGGGGTTGAACACTGAAGCTTTCTTT.

The V gene is TRBV5-8, the J gene TRBJ2-3, with TRBD2 matching 8 bases. Germline V lookup: CDR1 SGHTS, CDR2 YDEGEE. The V segment lost 10 bases and the J segment 2 bases; nucleotides outside the gene matches: 6. The CDR3 consists of 13 residues. This CDR3 reads CAPGRGDTDTQYF. The CDR3, as DNA: TGTGCCCCCGGGAGGGGAGACACAGATACGCAGTATTTT. Variable domain in full (rest from reference TRBV5-8 and TRBJ2-3): EAGVTQSPTHLIKTRGQQATLRCSPISGHTSVYWYQQALGLGLQFLLWYDEGEERNRGNFPPRFSGRQFPNYSSELNVNALELEDSALYLCAPGRGDTDTQYFGPGTRLTVL.